Included here is one T cell receptor beta chain sequence, with context. Its antigen is currently unknown. These data originate in a study of cytomegalovirus exposure and HLA in healthy donors. Trimming stripped 3 bases from V and 6 bases from J, with 6 bases between. In germline, CDR1 is MDHEN, CDR2 SYDVKM. There are 12 residues in the CDR3. Broader study findings: Presence/absence analyses treated sequencing depth as roughly uniform across donors.

There were likely unrecorded immune exposures, though donors were nominally healthy when sampled. Primers: 60 Vbeta forward and 13 Jbeta reverse. Sequenced by immunoSEQ multiplex PCR; TCRdb stores in-frame clones only, minus some. Of about 140,000 clones in the sample, about 80% were seen once. V is TRBV28 and J is TRBJ1-5; D is ambiguous. This clonotype was obtained from a man between 35 and 55 years old in good health and CMV-seronegative. Sequencing was performed on PBMCs. CDR3 in DNA: TGTGCCAGCAGTTTTATGGCTCAGCCCCAGCATTTT. The encoded protein is CASSFMAQPQHF.